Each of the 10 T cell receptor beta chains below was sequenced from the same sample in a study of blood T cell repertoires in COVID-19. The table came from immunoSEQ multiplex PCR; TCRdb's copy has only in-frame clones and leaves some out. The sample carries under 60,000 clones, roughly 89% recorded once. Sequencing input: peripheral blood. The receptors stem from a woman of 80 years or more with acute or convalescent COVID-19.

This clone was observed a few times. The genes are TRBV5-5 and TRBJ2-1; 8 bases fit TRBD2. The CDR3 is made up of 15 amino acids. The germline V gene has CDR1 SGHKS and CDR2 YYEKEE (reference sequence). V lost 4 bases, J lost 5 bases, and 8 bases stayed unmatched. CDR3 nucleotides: TGTGCCAGCAGCGGGCGGAGCGGGGGCCACAATGAGCAGTTCTTC. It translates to CASSGRSGGHNEQFF.

The CDR3 loop is CASSQGLVSPGTEAFF. CDR3 in DNA: TGTGCCAGCAGCCAAGGGCTAGTGAGCCCGGGCACTGAAGCTTTCTTT. V and J are TRBV3-1 (or the pseudogene TRBV3-2) and TRBJ1-1; D not certain. CDR1 and CDR2 from the germline V gene are LGHDT and YNNKEL (reference sequence). The CDR3 sequence is 16 residues long. V lost 1 base and J 4 bases, leaving 16 bases between the germline ends.

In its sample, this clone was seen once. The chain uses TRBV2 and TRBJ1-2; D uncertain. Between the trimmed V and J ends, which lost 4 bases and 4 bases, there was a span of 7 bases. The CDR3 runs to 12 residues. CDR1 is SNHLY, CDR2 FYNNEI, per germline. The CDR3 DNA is TGTGCCAGCAGTGGGCAGGTCTATGGCTACACCTTC. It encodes CASSGQVYGYTF.

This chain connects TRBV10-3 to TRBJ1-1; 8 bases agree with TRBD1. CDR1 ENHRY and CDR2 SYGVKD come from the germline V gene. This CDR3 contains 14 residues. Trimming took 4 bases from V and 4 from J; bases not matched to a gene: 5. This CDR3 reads CAISGGQGVTEAFF. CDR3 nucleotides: TGTGCCATCAGTGGAGGACAGGGAGTCACTGAAGCTTTCTTT.

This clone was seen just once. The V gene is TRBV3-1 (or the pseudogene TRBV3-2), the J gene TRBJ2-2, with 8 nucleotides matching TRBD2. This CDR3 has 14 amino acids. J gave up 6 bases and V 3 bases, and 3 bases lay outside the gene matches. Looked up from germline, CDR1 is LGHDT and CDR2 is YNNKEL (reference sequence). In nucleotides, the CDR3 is TGTGCCAGCAGCCACGGCGGGGGGCCCGGGGAGCTGTTTTTT. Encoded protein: CASSHGGGPGELFF.

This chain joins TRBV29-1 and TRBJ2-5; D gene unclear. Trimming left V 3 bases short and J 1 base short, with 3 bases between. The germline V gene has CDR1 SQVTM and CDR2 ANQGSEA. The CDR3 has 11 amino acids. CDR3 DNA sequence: TGCAGCGTTGACAGCCAAGAGACCCAGTACTTC. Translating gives CSVDSQETQYF. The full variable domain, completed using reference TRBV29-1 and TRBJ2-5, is SAVISQKPSRDICQRGTSLTIQCQVDSQVTMMFWYRQQPGQSLTLIATANQGSEATYESGFVIDKFPISRPNLTFSTLTVSNMSPEDSSIYLCSVDSQETQYFGPGTRLLVL.

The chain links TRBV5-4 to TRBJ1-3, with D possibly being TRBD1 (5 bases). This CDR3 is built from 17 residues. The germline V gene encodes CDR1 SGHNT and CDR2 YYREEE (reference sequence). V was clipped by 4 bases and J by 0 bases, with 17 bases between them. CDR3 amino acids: CASSPLGAVISGNTIYF. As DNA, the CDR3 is TGTGCCAGCAGCCCCCTTGGGGCGGTTATCTCTGGAAACACCATATATTTT.

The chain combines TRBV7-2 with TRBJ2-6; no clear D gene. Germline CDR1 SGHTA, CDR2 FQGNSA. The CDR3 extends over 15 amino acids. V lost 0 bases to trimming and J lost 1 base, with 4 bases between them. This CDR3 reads CASSLARSGANVLTF. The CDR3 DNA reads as TGTGCCAGCAGCTTAGCCAGGTCTGGGGCCAACGTCCTGACTTTC.

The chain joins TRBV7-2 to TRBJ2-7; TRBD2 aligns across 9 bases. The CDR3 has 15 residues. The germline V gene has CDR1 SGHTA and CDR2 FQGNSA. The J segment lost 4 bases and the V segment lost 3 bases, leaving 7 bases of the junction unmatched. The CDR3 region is CASSLGGGGVYEQYF. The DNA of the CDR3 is TGTGCCAGCAGCTTGGGTGGCGGGGGGGTATACGAGCAGTACTTC.

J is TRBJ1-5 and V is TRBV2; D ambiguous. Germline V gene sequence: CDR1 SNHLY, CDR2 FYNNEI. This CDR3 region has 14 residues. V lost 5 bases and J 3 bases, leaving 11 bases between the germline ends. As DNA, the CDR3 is TGTGCCAGCAGTTACGGGGAATTCAATCAGCCCCAGCATTTT. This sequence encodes CASSYGEFNQPQHF.